This T cell receptor beta chain was obtained from a study of blood T cell repertoires in COVID-19 (dated by TCRdb to the early 2020s). Concerning the study at large: Collaborator samples came from the United States, Italy and Spain and covered acute and convalescent phases of COVID-19. A de-identified subject ID, COVID-19 status, age in years and sex were almost always included in the sample metadata. Where HLA class I and class II types were available, the types were taken from metadata supplied by the sample provider, not from assay-based typing. Deeply sampled blood TCRbeta repertoires from subjects exposed to, actively infected with, or recovered from COVID-19 were included in the dataset. The repertoires were released in a freely available public database intended as a resource for research on the immune response to SARS-CoV-2. The samples were drawn from the first 160 participants of the ongoing ImmuneRACE study and from 1,254 subjects provided by 6 global collaborators. The material from the prospective study consisted of cDNA or gDNA derived from T cells, B-cell-depleted T cells, or PBMCs. General findings and caveats noted by the study authors: The quantity of clinical and demographic metadata differed by source and by participant and was supplied without curation.

Collaborating institutions collected whole blood in K2EDTA tubes following their own protocols. For TCRbeta analysis, collaborator samples were shipped as frozen whole blood, as isolated PBMCs, or as DNA extracted from either sample type. The CDR3 covers 16 residues, taking in both the cysteine and the phenylalanine. The retained sequence is limited to the CDR3, 48 bases, with the frame set at the first base. V and J are truncated by 0 bases and 2 bases respectively, leaving an intervening sequence of 13 bases. Looking up the germline V gene (reference sequence) yields CDR1 LNHNV and CDR2 YYDKDF. The immunoSEQ Assay, a bias-controlled multiplex PCR, was used to amplify TCRbeta CDR3 regions from genomic DNA. From the authors' description of their analysis: The number of nucleated cells in each sample was estimated from the amplification of reference gene primers within the assay. To quantify the absolute abundance of each unique TCRbeta CDR3 rearrangement, sequence reads were collapsed and filtered. Productive Simpson clonality was computed per sample as the square root of Simpson's diversity index over productive rearrangements. Not all clones reach the TCRdb copy of this immuneACCESS table, which keeps in-frame sequences only. Checked studies attribute under half of the gap to unresolved V genes and leave the rest unexplained. That table furnishes V, J and clone size, whereas the DNA furnished D and trimming. Here the sample has 100,000 or so clones; 80% to 95% occur a single time. Approximately 6% of the sample is held by the ten biggest clonotypes.

For this clone: Its antigen has not been determined. No quality values exist for individual bases; no much larger clone is one base distant.

The chain is assembled from TRBV15 and TRBJ1-2; TRBD1 is possibly the D segment (5 matching bases). The sample taken for sequencing was peripheral blood. This TCR was sampled from a woman aged 55-70 years with active COVID-19. The DNA sequence is TGTGCCACCAGCAGAGATGTTGGCCGGGGGAACTATGGCTACACCTTC. It specifies CATSRDVGRGNYGYTF.